Listed below are T cell receptor beta chains from one sample, sequenced in a study of human T cells and chemical hapten exposure. Each CDR3 protein gets one entry after TCRdb re-called the RACE reads with MiXCR. The sample has about 180,000 distinct CDR3 sequences, 25% to 35% seen once. The sequencing used whole blood, collected in connection with sensitization to the hapten diphenylcyclopropenone (DPC). These receptors were collected from a woman in her twenties or thirties with alopecia areata. Some clones in this sample may be carry-over from other donors' samples. The CDR3 runs from the conserved cysteine through the conserved F or W. The order of the fields is D gene, clone size, V gene, J gene, CDR3 DNA, CDR3 protein. The D gene is left open where the match is weak. Clone size is shown for a subset of rows, as once, few, many or a class of expanded clone.

D gene: TRBD1; clone size: NA; V gene: TRBV7-2; J gene: TRBJ2-5; CDR3 DNA: TGTGCCAGCAGCCCCGGACAGGTTCAAGAGACCCAGTACTTC; CDR3 protein: CASSPGQVQETQYF
D gene: NA; clone size: few; V gene: TRBV9; J gene: TRBJ2-2; CDR3 DNA: TGTGCCAGCACCCTTGAAGGGGAGCTGTTTTTT; CDR3 protein: CASTLEGELFF
D gene: NA; clone size: few; V gene: TRBV28; J gene: TRBJ1-5; CDR3 DNA: TGTGCCAGCAGTTTACTCGCAGGTAGCAATCAGCCCCAGCATTTT; CDR3 protein: CASSLLAGSNQPQHF
D gene: NA; clone size: NA; V gene: TRBV12-3/TRBV12-4; J gene: TRBJ2-1; CDR3 DNA: TGTGCCAGCAGTAATACCAATGAGCAGTTCTTC; CDR3 protein: CASSNTNEQFF
D gene: NA; clone size: NA; V gene: TRBV7-2; J gene: TRBJ1-4; CDR3 DNA: TGTGCCAGCAGCGTAAATGGTGCAACTAATGAAAAACTGTTTTTT; CDR3 protein: CASSVNGATNEKLFF
D gene: NA; clone size: NA; V gene: TRBV3-1; J gene: TRBJ1-2; CDR3 DNA: TGTGCCAGCAGCCAAGAAACCCGAAAGATGAATGGCTACACCTTC; CDR3 protein: CASSQETRKMNGYTF
D gene: NA; clone size: once; V gene: TRBV29-1; J gene: TRBJ1-6; CDR3 DNA: TGCAGCGTTGGTGAGGGGAGGCATTCACCCCTCCACTTT; CDR3 protein: CSVGEGRHSPLHF
D gene: NA; clone size: NA; V gene: TRBV7-2; J gene: TRBJ2-2; CDR3 DNA: TGTGCCAGCAGCTTAGATGCCGGGGAGCTGTTTTTT; CDR3 protein: CASSLDAGELFF
D gene: TRBD2; clone size: NA; V gene: TRBV6-2/TRBV6-3; J gene: TRBJ2-3; CDR3 DNA: TGTGCCAGCAGCCGCGGACTAGCGGGGAGTGTCGGAGATACGCAGTATTTT; CDR3 protein: CASSRGLAGSVGDTQYF
D gene: NA; clone size: NA; V gene: TRBV4-3; J gene: TRBJ2-6; CDR3 DNA: TGCGCCAGCAGCCAAGTATCCTGGGACTCTGGGGCCAACGTCCTGACTTTC; CDR3 protein: CASSQVSWDSGANVLTF
D gene: TRBD2; clone size: many; V gene: TRBV28; J gene: TRBJ2-1; CDR3 DNA: TGTGCCAGCAGTTCCGGTAGCGGGAGTTGTGTCTTC; CDR3 protein: CASSSGSGSCVF
D gene: NA; clone size: NA; V gene: TRBV3-2; J gene: TRBJ2-7; CDR3 DNA: TGTGCCAGCAGCCAAGCTACGCTAGCGGGAGGCAACGAGCAGTACTTC; CDR3 protein: CASSQATLAGGNEQYF
D gene: NA; clone size: few; V gene: TRBV2; J gene: TRBJ1-5; CDR3 DNA: TGTGCCAGCAGCGCGGAGTGGAATCAGCCCCAGCATTTT; CDR3 protein: CASSAEWNQPQHF
D gene: NA; clone size: NA; V gene: TRBV28; J gene: TRBJ2-3; CDR3 DNA: TGTGCCAGCAGTCTCGAAGAGGGATATACGCAGTATTTT; CDR3 protein: CASSLEEGYTQYF
D gene: TRBD1; clone size: NA; V gene: TRBV10-3; J gene: TRBJ2-7; CDR3 DNA: TGTGCCATCAGTGAGGTACAGGGGAAATACGAGCAGTACTTC; CDR3 protein: CAISEVQGKYEQYF
D gene: NA; clone size: NA; V gene: TRBV28; J gene: TRBJ1-4; CDR3 DNA: TGTGCCAGCAGTCCTCTCTGGGGAAATGAAAAACTGTTTTTT; CDR3 protein: CASSPLWGNEKLFF
D gene: TRBD1; clone size: NA; V gene: TRBV18; J gene: TRBJ1-4; CDR3 DNA: TGTGCCAGCTCACCGACGGGACAGGGAGAAAAACTGTTTTTT; CDR3 protein: CASSPTGQGEKLFF
D gene: TRBD1; clone size: few; V gene: TRBV28; J gene: TRBJ2-4; CDR3 DNA: TGTGCCAGCAGTCTTCAGGGGGCGCCCAAAAACATTCAGTACTTC; CDR3 protein: CASSLQGAPKNIQYF
D gene: TRBD1; clone size: few; V gene: TRBV28; J gene: TRBJ2-1; CDR3 DNA: TGTGCCAGCACCACGGCCAGGGACAGCACGACTCAAAGGTTCTTC; CDR3 protein: CASTTARDSTTQRFF
D gene: TRBD1; clone size: few; V gene: TRBV28; J gene: TRBJ2-1; CDR3 DNA: TGTGCCAGCAGTTTATCGGGACAGTTCTACAATGAGCAGTTCTTC; CDR3 protein: CASSLSGQFYNEQFF
D gene: TRBD1; clone size: NA; V gene: TRBV28; J gene: TRBJ2-1; CDR3 DNA: TGTGCCAGCCGACAGGGGACCTTCTACAATGAGCAGTTCTTC; CDR3 protein: CASRQGTFYNEQFF
D gene: NA; clone size: few; V gene: TRBV6-5; J gene: TRBJ1-6; CDR3 DNA: TGTGCCAGCAGGCCTTATAATTCACCCCTCCACTTT; CDR3 protein: CASRPYNSPLHF
D gene: TRBD2; clone size: few; V gene: TRBV3-1; J gene: TRBJ2-5; CDR3 DNA: TGTGCCAGCAGCCGAGGCCCGACTAGCGGGAGTGAAGAGACCCAGTACTTC; CDR3 protein: CASSRGPTSGSEETQYF
D gene: TRBD1; clone size: NA; V gene: TRBV6-2/TRBV6-3; J gene: TRBJ1-5; CDR3 DNA: TGTGCCAGCACCCCAAGGGGGACAGGGCTCGGTCAGCCCCAGCATTTT; CDR3 protein: CASTPRGTGLGQPQHF
D gene: NA; clone size: NA; V gene: TRBV2; J gene: TRBJ1-5; CDR3 DNA: TGTGCCAGCAGTGAATACGGGAAAGGGCCCCAGCATTTT; CDR3 protein: CASSEYGKGPQHF
D gene: NA; clone size: NA; V gene: TRBV10-3; J gene: TRBJ1-3; CDR3 DNA: TGTGCCATCAGAGACAGTTACTCTGGAAACACCATATATTTT; CDR3 protein: CAIRDSYSGNTIYF
D gene: NA; clone size: few; V gene: TRBV28; J gene: TRBJ1-3; CDR3 DNA: TGTGCCAGCAGTTGGATGGGTTCTGGAAACACCATATATTTT; CDR3 protein: CASSWMGSGNTIYF
D gene: NA; clone size: NA; V gene: TRBV29-1; J gene: TRBJ2-3; CDR3 DNA: TGCAGCGTTGATGGGGGCCAGTACCGCACAGATACGCAGTATTTT; CDR3 protein: CSVDGGQYRTDTQYF
D gene: TRBD2; clone size: NA; V gene: TRBV29-1; J gene: TRBJ2-5; CDR3 DNA: TGCAGCGTTGGGGACTACATACAAGAGACCCAGTACTTC; CDR3 protein: CSVGDYIQETQYF
D gene: NA; clone size: few; V gene: TRBV5-1; J gene: TRBJ2-3; CDR3 DNA: TGCGCCAGCAGCCCCGGGGAGGGGGGCGGCACATATACGCAGTATTTT; CDR3 protein: CASSPGEGGGTYTQYF
D gene: NA; clone size: NA; V gene: TRBV6-2/TRBV6-3; J gene: TRBJ1-3; CDR3 DNA: TGTGCCAGCAGTTACGGCCCCGTCTTTGACTCTGGAAACACCATATATTTT; CDR3 protein: CASSYGPVFDSGNTIYF
D gene: NA; clone size: NA; V gene: TRBV7-2; J gene: TRBJ2-6; CDR3 DNA: TGTGCCAGCAGCTTAGAATTCTCTGGGGCCAACGTCCTGACTTTC; CDR3 protein: CASSLEFSGANVLTF
D gene: NA; clone size: many; V gene: TRBV9; J gene: TRBJ2-7; CDR3 DNA: TGTGCCAGCAGCGCACAGGGTTACGAGCAGTACTTC; CDR3 protein: CASSAQGYEQYF
D gene: TRBD1; clone size: NA; V gene: TRBV20-1; J gene: TRBJ1-1; CDR3 DNA: TGCAGTGCGGGGACAGGGGGAGGACTGAACACTGAAGCTTTCTTT; CDR3 protein: CSAGTGGGLNTEAFF
D gene: TRBD2; clone size: NA; V gene: TRBV24-1; J gene: TRBJ2-1; CDR3 DNA: TGTGCCACCAGTGACCACGGGACTAGCGGGAGGGAGCAGTTCTTC; CDR3 protein: CATSDHGTSGREQFF
D gene: NA; clone size: few; V gene: TRBV6-5; J gene: TRBJ2-7; CDR3 DNA: TGTGCCAGCAGAACGTCAGGATTCAACGAGCAGTACTTC; CDR3 protein: CASRTSGFNEQYF
D gene: NA; clone size: NA; V gene: TRBV2; J gene: TRBJ2-2; CDR3 DNA: TGTGCCAAAGGGGACGGGACCGGGGAGCTGTTTTTT; CDR3 protein: CAKGDGTGELFF
D gene: NA; clone size: few; V gene: TRBV5-6; J gene: TRBJ1-3; CDR3 DNA: TGTGCCAGCAGCTTGTGGGGCTCTGGAAACACCATATATTTT; CDR3 protein: CASSLWGSGNTIYF
D gene: TRBD2; clone size: NA; V gene: TRBV29-1; J gene: TRBJ2-3; CDR3 DNA: TGCAGCGTCGGACTAGCGGGAGGAGATACGCAGTATTTT; CDR3 protein: CSVGLAGGDTQYF
D gene: NA; clone size: NA; V gene: TRBV20-1; J gene: TRBJ1-2; CDR3 DNA: TGCAGTGCTCGTCACTATGGCTACACCTTC; CDR3 protein: CSARHYGYTF
D gene: NA; clone size: NA; V gene: TRBV5-5; J gene: TRBJ1-5; CDR3 DNA: TGTGCCAGCAGCGTAACAGGATCCCAGCCCCAGCATTTT; CDR3 protein: CASSVTGSQPQHF
D gene: NA; clone size: few; V gene: TRBV25-1; J gene: TRBJ2-2; CDR3 DNA: TGTGCCAGCAGTGAATACGGGGAGCTGTTTTTT; CDR3 protein: CASSEYGELFF
D gene: TRBD2; clone size: few; V gene: TRBV20-1; J gene: TRBJ2-3; CDR3 DNA: TGCAGTGCTACGGCCAGCGGGAGATTGAGGTCCACAGATACGCAGTATTTT; CDR3 protein: CSATASGRLRSTDTQYF
D gene: NA; clone size: many; V gene: TRBV7-9; J gene: TRBJ2-7; CDR3 DNA: TGTGCCAGCGGGGACGGTTCCTACGAGCAGTACTTC; CDR3 protein: CASGDGSYEQYF
D gene: NA; clone size: few; V gene: TRBV28; J gene: TRBJ1-2; CDR3 DNA: TGTGCCAGCAGTTTAAAGGGGCTTGGCTACACCTTC; CDR3 protein: CASSLKGLGYTF
D gene: TRBD1; clone size: NA; V gene: TRBV29-1; J gene: TRBJ2-3; CDR3 DNA: TGCAGCGCGGACAGGGACACTGATACGCAGTATTTT; CDR3 protein: CSADRDTDTQYF
D gene: NA; clone size: NA; V gene: TRBV28; J gene: TRBJ2-7; CDR3 DNA: TGTGCCAGCAGTTTATTTGGTATCTCCTACGAGCAGTACTTC; CDR3 protein: CASSLFGISYEQYF
D gene: NA; clone size: many; V gene: TRBV4-1; J gene: TRBJ1-1; CDR3 DNA: TGCGCCAGCAGCACCAGGACGGGATTGAACACTGAAGCTTTCTTT; CDR3 protein: CASSTRTGLNTEAFF
D gene: NA; clone size: few; V gene: TRBV12-3/TRBV12-4; J gene: TRBJ1-3; CDR3 DNA: TGTGCCAGCAGTTTGTTGGATCCTGGAAACACCATATATTTT; CDR3 protein: CASSLLDPGNTIYF
D gene: NA; clone size: NA; V gene: TRBV28; J gene: TRBJ2-3; CDR3 DNA: TGTGCCAGCAGCCAAGTACATACGCAGTATTTT; CDR3 protein: CASSQVHTQYF
D gene: NA; clone size: NA; V gene: TRBV5-1; J gene: TRBJ1-6; CDR3 DNA: TGCGCCAGCAGCTTGTCAACAGGGTGGGATTCACCCCTCCACTTT; CDR3 protein: CASSLSTGWDSPLHF
D gene: NA; clone size: few; V gene: TRBV27; J gene: TRBJ1-6; CDR3 DNA: TGTGCCAGCAGTCCGACCCTTGAGACGACACCCCTCCACTTT; CDR3 protein: CASSPTLETTPLHF